These 15 T cell receptor beta chains share one sample of origin, sequenced in a study of cytotoxic CD8 clonotypes in ibrutinib-treated CLL. Sequencing was performed with immunoSEQ multiplex PCR; in TCRdb, only in-frame clones are kept and a portion is missing. The data hold 70,000 to 85,000 clones, with 80% observed a single time. The input for sequencing was PBMCs, taken at disease progression, from a patient treated with ibrutinib. The source is a human donor with chronic lymphocytic leukemia.

This clone appeared a few times. The chain joins TRBV4-1 to TRBJ2-1; TRBD2 matches 8 bases. With 5 bases clipped from V and 4 bases from J, the junction kept 7 bases outside the gene matches. The CDR3 length is 15 residues. The germline gives CDR1 MGHRA, CDR2 YSYEKL. CDR3 nucleotide sequence: TGCGCCAGCAGCTCCCGGGGACTAGGGTACAATGAGCAGTTCTTC. It yields the protein CASSSRGLGYNEQFF.

This chain joins TRBV7-2 and TRBJ2-3; 9 bases align to TRBD1. V shed 8 bases and J 5 bases; nucleotides not matched to a gene: 8. The CDR3 consists of 14 residues. CDR1 and CDR2 (germline): SGHTA, FQGNSA. This CDR3 is CASRQTGGGDTQYF. The CDR3 bases are TGTGCCAGCCGACAAACAGGGGGCGGAGATACGCAGTATTTT.

J is TRBJ1-1 and V is TRBV30; TRBD1 might be the D (5 bases). Trimming left V 0 bases short and J 10 bases short, with 9 bases between. This CDR3 has 11 residues. CDR1 is GTSNPN, CDR2 SVGIG, per germline (reference sequence). The CDR3 spells CAWSVGGSAFF. The CDR3 DNA follows: TGTGCCTGGAGTGTGGGGGGATCAGCTTTCTTT.

This chain links TRBV4-1 with TRBJ1-2, with D uncertain. CDR1 MGHRA and CDR2 YSYEKL come from the germline V gene. V gave up 2 bases and J gave up 3 bases, with 13 bases separating them. The CDR3 is 15 residues long. This chain's CDR3 is CASSQTQTKDYGYTF. Written as DNA, the CDR3 is TGCGCCAGCAGCCAAACCCAGACCAAGGACTATGGCTACACCTTC.

V is TRBV27 and J is TRBJ2-4; D is perhaps TRBD2 (6 bases). Per germline, CDR1 MNHEY and CDR2 SMNVEV (reference sequence). The CDR3 has 15 amino acids. The V end lost 3 bases, the J end lost 8 bases, and 17 bases lay between the germline ends. CDR3 coding DNA: TGTGCCAGCAGTTTTCAGGAGGAGGGTAGAGACATTCAGTACTTC. Translation gives CASSFQEEGRDIQYF.

The rearrangement joins TRBV5-1 to TRBJ2-7, with a possible D match to TRBD2 (5 bases). Germline CDR1 and CDR2: SGHRS and YFSETQ. Between the trimmed V and J ends, which lost 0 bases and 0 bases, there was a span of 7 bases. The CDR3 length is 14 residues. For the CDR3, the DNA is TGCGCCAGCAGCTTGGCTAGCACCTCCTACGAGCAGTACTTC. Translation: CASSLASTSYEQYF.

This clone was counted once. The chain joins TRBV30 to TRBJ1-2; D is uncertain. The V gene's germline CDR1 is GTSNPN and CDR2 SVGIG (reference sequence). The V and J ends lost 2 bases and 4 bases respectively, with 11 bases between them. The CDR3 is made up of 13 amino acids. This CDR3 reads CAWSSGYSYGYTF. CDR3 sequence (DNA): TGTGCCTGGAGTAGTGGATACAGCTATGGCTACACCTTC. Supplemented by reference TRBV30 and TRBJ1-2, the full variable domain reads SQTIHQWPATLVQPVGSPLSLECTVEGTSNPNLYWYRQAAGRGLQLLFYSVGIGQISSEVPQNLSASRPQDRQFILSSKKLLLSDSGFYLCAWSSGYSYGYTFGSGTRLTVV.

V and J are TRBV5-4 and TRBJ1-1; D perhaps matches TRBD1 (6 bases). This CDR3 region has 15 residues. V was shortened by 3 bases and J by 5 bases, with 17 bases between the two germline ends. Germline assignment: CDR1 SGHNT and CDR2 YYREEE (reference sequence). The CDR3 DNA reads as TGTGCCAGCAGCTCCCCCGGACAGTCCTCAACTGAAGCTTTCTTT. Its translation: CASSSPGQSSTEAFF.

This clone has just a few counts. CDR3: CASTLAGGLNEQFF. As DNA, the CDR3 is TGTGCCAGTACACTAGCGGGAGGACTCAATGAGCAGTTCTTC. The chain is built from TRBV19 and TRBJ2-1, with 12 bases that match TRBD2. Germline CDR1 reads LNHDA; CDR2 reads SQIVND (reference sequence). The CDR3 has 14 amino acids. V trimming: 7 bases; J trimming: 6 bases; junction bases outside the gene matches: 4.

Concerning this clone: Sequence at one end of the junction differs from germline and may be a read error. The chain recombines TRBV25-1 with TRBJ1-2; 7 bases agree with TRBD1. Germline V gives CDR1 MGHDK, CDR2 SYGVNS. This CDR3 region has 13 residues. The CDR3 DNA follows: TGTGCCAGCGGTGACAGGGATGACTATGGCTACACCTTC. This codes for CASGDRDDYGYTF.

The chain uses TRBV5-4 and TRBJ1-2, with 8 bases identical to TRBD1. J gave up 2 bases and V 2 bases, and 8 bases lay outside the gene matches. The CDR3 length is 16 residues. CDR1 and CDR2 (germline): SGHNT, YYREEE (reference sequence). The CDR3 DNA reads as TGTGCCAGCAGCTTAGGGGGGACAGGTCGAAACTATGGCTACACCTTC. Its translation is CASSLGGTGRNYGYTF.

The chain uses TRBV29-1 and TRBJ2-1, with TRBD1 as a possible D gene (6 bases). This CDR3 has 14 residues. CDR1 and CDR2 (germline): SQVTM, ANQGSEA. Deletions cut 7 bases from V and 4 bases from J, with 17 bases between. The CDR3 nucleotides are TGCAGCGCCGACCGGGACATACCATACAATGAGCAGTTCTTC. Protein: CSADRDIPYNEQFF.

This CDR3 is CASRRWRSGQETQYF. DNA for the CDR3: TGTGCCAGCAGGAGATGGCGGAGCGGCCAAGAGACCCAGTACTTC. V gene TRBV7-8 combines with J gene TRBJ2-5, with D perhaps matching TRBD2 (5 bases). CDR1 and CDR2 (germline): SGHVS, FQNEAQ. CDR3 length: 15 residues. Trimming took 6 bases from V and 1 from J, leaving 15 bases between them.

This clone was observed a few times. The chain has TRBV4-2 and TRBJ1-6; 12 bases match TRBD1. With 4 bases clipped from V and 7 bases from J, the junction kept 8 bases outside the gene matches. The CDR3 extends over 17 amino acids. CDR1 and CDR2 (germline): LGHNA, YNFKEQ. CDR3 in DNA: TGTGCCAGCAGCCCGCGTCCCGGGACAGGGGGCAATTCACCCCTCCACTTT. As protein: CASSPRPGTGGNSPLHF.

This clone was observed once. Relative to the germline gene, one junction end is altered; a read error may explain this. The chain recombines TRBV4-1 with TRBJ2-3; D tentatively fits TRBD1 or TRBD2 (5 bases each). Germline CDR1 and CDR2: MGHRA and YSYEKL. The CDR3 has 13 amino acids. The CDR3 here is CASSQERDLKMNF. The CDR3 coding sequence is TGCGCCAGCAGCCAAGAAAGGGACCTGAAGATGAATTTT.